This T cell receptor beta chain was sequenced for a study of T cells in Graves' hyperthyroidism and ophthalmopathy. The study's findings and limits: Peripheral blood also featured most of the thyroid clonotypes expanded above 0.001.

This clonotype has a count of ten or more. What it recognizes is unknown. Using RNA transcripts as the source, TCR beta CDR3 regions were amplified. In the first-round RT-PCR of the TCR CDR3, the HTBI primer set was used. TCRdb re-derived calls from the multiplex PCR reads in MiXCR, one entry per CDR3 protein. This table has about 400,000 distinct CDR3 sequences, 14% to 15% appearing once. The CDR3 covers 14 residues. CDR1 SGHRS and CDR2 YFSETQ come from the germline V gene. The V gene end was trimmed by 0 bases and the J gene end by 5 bases; junction bases not matched to a gene: 5. This chain connects TRBV5-1 to TRBJ2-7, with 7 bases that match TRBD1. Sequencing input: blood. This clonotype was obtained from a woman under 40 with Graves' hyperthyroidism. CDR3 sequence: CASSLGRTGDEQYF. The CDR3 DNA is TGCGCCAGCAGCTTGGGACGCACAGGGGACGAGCAGTACTTC.